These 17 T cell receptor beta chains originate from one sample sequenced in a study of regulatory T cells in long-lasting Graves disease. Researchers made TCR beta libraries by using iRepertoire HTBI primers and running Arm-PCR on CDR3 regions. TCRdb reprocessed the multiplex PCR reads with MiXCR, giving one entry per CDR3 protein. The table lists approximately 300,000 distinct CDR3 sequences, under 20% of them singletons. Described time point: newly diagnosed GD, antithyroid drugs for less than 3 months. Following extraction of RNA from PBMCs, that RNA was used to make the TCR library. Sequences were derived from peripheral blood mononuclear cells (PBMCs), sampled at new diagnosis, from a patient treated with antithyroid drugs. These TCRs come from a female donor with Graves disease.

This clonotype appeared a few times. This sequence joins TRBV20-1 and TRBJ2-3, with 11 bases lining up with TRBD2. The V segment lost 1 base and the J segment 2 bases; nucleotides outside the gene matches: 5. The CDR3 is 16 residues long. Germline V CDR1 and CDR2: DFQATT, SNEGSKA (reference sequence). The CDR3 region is CSARARLAGITDTQYF. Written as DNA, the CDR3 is TGCAGTGCTAGAGCCCGACTAGCGGGGATCACAGATACGCAGTATTTT.

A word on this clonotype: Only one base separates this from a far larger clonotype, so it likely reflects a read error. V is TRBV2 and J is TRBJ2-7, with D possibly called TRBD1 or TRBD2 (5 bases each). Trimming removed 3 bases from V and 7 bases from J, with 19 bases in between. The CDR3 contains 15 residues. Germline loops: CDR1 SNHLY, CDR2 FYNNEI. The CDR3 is CASSEQGRPANEQYF. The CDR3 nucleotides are TGTGCCAGCAGTGAGCAGGGACGACCCGCCAATGAGCAGTACTTC.

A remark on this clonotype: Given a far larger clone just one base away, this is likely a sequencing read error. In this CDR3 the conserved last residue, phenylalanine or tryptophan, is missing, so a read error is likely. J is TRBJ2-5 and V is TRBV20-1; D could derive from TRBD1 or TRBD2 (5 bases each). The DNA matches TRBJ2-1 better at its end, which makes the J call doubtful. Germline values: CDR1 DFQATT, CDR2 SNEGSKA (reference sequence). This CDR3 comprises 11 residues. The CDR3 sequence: CSAGMGDEQFL. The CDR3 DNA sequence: TGCAGTGCTGGGATGGGGGATGAGCAGTTCCTC.

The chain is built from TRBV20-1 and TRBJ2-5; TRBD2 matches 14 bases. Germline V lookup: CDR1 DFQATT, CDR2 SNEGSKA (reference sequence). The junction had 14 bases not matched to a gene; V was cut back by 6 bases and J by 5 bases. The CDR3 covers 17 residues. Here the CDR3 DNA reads TGCAGTGCACACCCACCGGGACTAGCGGGAGTCGGGGAGACCCAGTACTTC. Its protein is CSAHPPGLAGVGETQYF.

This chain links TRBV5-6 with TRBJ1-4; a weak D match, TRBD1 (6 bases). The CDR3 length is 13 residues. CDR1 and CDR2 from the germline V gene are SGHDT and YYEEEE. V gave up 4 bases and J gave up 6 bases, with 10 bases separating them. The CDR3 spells CASSPGDDEKLFF. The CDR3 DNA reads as TGTGCCAGCAGCCCAGGGGATGATGAAAAACTGTTTTTT.

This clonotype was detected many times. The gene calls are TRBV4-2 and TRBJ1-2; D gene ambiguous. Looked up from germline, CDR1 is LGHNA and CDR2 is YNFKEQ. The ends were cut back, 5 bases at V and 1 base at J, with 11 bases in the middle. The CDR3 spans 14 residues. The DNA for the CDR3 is TGTGCCAGCAGCTGGCTCGGGGATAACTATGGCTACACCTTC. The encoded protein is CASSWLGDNYGYTF.

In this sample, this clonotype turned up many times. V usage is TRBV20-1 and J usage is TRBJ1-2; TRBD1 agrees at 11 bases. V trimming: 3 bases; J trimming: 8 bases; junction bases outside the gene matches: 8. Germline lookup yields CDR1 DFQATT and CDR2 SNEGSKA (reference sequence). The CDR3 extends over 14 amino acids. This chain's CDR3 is CSAREGQGVGGYTF. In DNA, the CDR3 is TGCAGTGCTAGGGAGGGACAGGGGGTAGGCGGCTACACCTTC.

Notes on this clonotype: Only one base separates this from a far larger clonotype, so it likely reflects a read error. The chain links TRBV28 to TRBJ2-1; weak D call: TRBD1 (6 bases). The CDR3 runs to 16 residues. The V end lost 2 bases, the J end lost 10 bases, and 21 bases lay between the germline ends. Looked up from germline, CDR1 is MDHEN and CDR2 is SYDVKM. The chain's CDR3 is CASSLPTGRGLNEQFF. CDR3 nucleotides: TGTGCCAGCAGTTTACCCACAGGGAGAGGGTTGAACGAGCAGTTCTTC. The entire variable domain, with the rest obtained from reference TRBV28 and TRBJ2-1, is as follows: DVKVTQSSRYLVKRTGEKVFLECVQDMDHENMFWYRQDPGLGLRLIYFSYDVKMKEKGDIPEGYSVSREKKERFSLILESASTNQTSMYLCASSLPTGRGLNEQFFGPGTRLTVL.

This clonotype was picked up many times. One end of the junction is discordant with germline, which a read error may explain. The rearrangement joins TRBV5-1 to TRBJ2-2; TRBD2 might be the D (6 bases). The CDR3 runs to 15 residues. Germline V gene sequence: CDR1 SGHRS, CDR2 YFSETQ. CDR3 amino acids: CASSLAAGNTGELFF. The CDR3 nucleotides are TGTGCCAGCAGCTTAGCGGCAGGAAACACCGGGGAGCTGTTTTTT. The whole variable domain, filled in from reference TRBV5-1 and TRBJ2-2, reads KAGVTQTPRYLIKTRGQQVTLSCSPISGHRSVSWYQQTPGQGLQFLFEYFSETQRNKGNFPGRFSGRQFSNSRSEMNVSTLELGDSALYLCASSLAAGNTGELFFGEGSRLTVL.

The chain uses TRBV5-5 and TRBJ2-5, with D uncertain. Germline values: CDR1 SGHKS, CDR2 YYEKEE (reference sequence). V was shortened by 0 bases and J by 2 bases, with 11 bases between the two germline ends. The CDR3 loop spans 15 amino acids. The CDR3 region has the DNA TGTGCCAGCAGCTTGGGGTTGGGGTATCAAGAGACCCAGTACTTC. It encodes CASSLGLGYQETQYF.

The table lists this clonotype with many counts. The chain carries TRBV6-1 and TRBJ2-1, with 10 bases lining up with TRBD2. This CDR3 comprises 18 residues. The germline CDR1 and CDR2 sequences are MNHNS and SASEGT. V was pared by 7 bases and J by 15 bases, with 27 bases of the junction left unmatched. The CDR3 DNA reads TGTGCCAGCACTCCACCCTCTAGCGGGAGCCCATCCCGGGAGAGGCGGTTCTTC. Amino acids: CASTPPSSGSPSRERRFF.

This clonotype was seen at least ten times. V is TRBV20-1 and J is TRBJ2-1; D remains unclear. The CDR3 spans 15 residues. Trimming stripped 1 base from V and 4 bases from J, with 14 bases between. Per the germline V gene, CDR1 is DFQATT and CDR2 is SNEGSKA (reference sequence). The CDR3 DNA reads TGCAGTGCTAGAGGATCCGTGGACGAATACAATGAGCAGTTCTTC. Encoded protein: CSARGSVDEYNEQFF.

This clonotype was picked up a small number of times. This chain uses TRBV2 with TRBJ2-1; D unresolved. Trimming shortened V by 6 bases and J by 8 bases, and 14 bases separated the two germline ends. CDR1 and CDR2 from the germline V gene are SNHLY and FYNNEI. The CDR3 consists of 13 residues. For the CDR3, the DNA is TGTGCCAGCAGAAACAACTATGGCGATGAGCAGTTCTTC. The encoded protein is CASRNNYGDEQFF.

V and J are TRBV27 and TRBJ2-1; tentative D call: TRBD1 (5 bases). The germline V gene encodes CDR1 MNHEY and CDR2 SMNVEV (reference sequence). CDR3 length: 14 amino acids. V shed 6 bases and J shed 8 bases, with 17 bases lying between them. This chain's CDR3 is CASSIEPTADEQFF. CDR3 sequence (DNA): TGTGCCAGCAGCATAGAACCGACAGCAGATGAGCAGTTCTTC.

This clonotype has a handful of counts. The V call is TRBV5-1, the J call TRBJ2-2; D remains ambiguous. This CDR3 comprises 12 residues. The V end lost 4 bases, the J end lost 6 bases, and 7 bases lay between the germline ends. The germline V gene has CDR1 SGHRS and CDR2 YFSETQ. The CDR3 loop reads CASSDPAGELFF. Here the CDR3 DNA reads TGCGCCAGCAGCGACCCGGCCGGGGAGCTGTTTTTT. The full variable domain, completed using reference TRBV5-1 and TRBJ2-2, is KAGVTQTPRYLIKTRGQQVTLSCSPISGHRSVSWYQQTPGQGLQFLFEYFSETQRNKGNFPGRFSGRQFSNSRSEMNVSTLELGDSALYLCASSDPAGELFFGEGSRLTVL.

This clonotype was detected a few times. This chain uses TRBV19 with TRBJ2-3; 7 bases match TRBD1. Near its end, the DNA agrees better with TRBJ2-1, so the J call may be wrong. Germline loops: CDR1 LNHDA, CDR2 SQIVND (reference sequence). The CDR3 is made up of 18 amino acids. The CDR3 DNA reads TGTGCCAGTAGTGTGGGGGTGACAGGGTCTGGGCGGACCAATGAGCAGTTCTTC. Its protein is CASSVGVTGSGRTNEQFF.

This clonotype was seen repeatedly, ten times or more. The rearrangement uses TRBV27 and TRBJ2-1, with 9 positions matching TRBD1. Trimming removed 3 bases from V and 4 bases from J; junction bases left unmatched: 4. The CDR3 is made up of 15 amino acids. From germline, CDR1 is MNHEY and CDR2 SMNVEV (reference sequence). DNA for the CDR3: TGTGCCAGCAGTTTTGGGGACAGGGTATACAATGAGCAGTTCTTC. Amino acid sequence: CASSFGDRVYNEQFF.